This TCR beta chain was identified during a study of regulatory T cells in long-lasting Graves disease. CDR3 length: 13 amino acids. Per the germline V gene, CDR1 is SNHLY and CDR2 is FYNNEI. V lost 8 bases, J lost 2 bases, and 4 bases stayed unmatched. Many counts were recorded for this clonotype. Combining iRepertoire HTBI primers with Arm-PCR of CDR3 regions, the authors built TCR beta libraries. Each CDR3 protein gets one entry after TCRdb re-called the multiplex PCR reads with MiXCR. Of approximately 690,000 distinct CDR3 sequences detected, around 30% appear once; the ten largest clones hold about 42%. This sample's time point: persistent/refractory GD, antithyroid drugs over 5 years with positive TRAb. The TCR library was prepared using RNA isolated from PBMCs.

The specimen comprised peripheral blood mononuclear cells (PBMCs), sampled when the disease was refractory, from a patient treated with antithyroid drugs. The rearrangement uses TRBV2 and TRBJ2-7; 9 bases match TRBD1. The clonotype originates from a female donor with Graves disease. CDR3 in amino acids: CASGWDRAYEQYF. The DNA of the CDR3 is TGTGCCAGCGGATGGGACAGGGCCTACGAGCAGTACTTC.